A single TCR beta chain is shown here with its context. Its antigen is unknown. The treatment here: approximately nine-day PBMC culture with coronavirus spike peptide pools or control peptides (ViraFEST assay). CD4+ T-cell collection from the unexposed donor predated the COVID-19 pandemic (2011-2018). These data are taken from a study of vaccination and CD4 T cells after COVID-19. CD4+ T cells that had been cultured provided DNA sequenced with the Oncomine TCR Beta short-read assay. MiXCR, run by TCRdb on the PCR reads, gives a single entry per CDR3 protein. Among thousands of distinct CDR3 sequences listed, roughly two fifths were seen once. CDR3 length equals 13 residues. V was shortened by 5 bases and J by 8 bases, with 13 bases between the two germline ends. From germline, CDR1 is SGHNT and CDR2 YENEEA.

Sample: CD4+ T cells from blood, cultured in vitro. The source is a human donor in good health. The chain employs TRBV11-3 and TRBJ2-1, with D possibly matching TRBD2 (5 bases). The CDR3 protein is CASSPRVSDEQFF. CDR3 coding DNA: TGTGCCAGCAGCCCACGAGTTAGCGATGAGCAGTTCTTC.